Sequencing of this TCR beta chain was carried out in a study of blood T cell repertoires in COVID-19. Overall study context: Samples representing acute and convalescent COVID-19 were sourced from the United States, Italy and Spain. T cells, B-cell-depleted T cells, or PBMCs provided the cDNA or gDNA that served as material.

In the authors' methods: Amplification from reference gene primers served as the basis for estimated nucleated cell counts. Sequencing was performed with immunoSEQ multiplex PCR; in TCRdb, only in-frame clones are kept and a portion is missing. V, J and clone size are those of that table, while D and trimming were read from the DNA. This sample carries under 200,000 clones, about 88% of them seen once, and the ten largest clones take approximately 5.4%. Germline CDR1 and CDR2: LGHDT and YNNKEL (reference sequence). The trim removed 1 base at V and 6 bases at J, leaving 2 bases unmatched. This CDR3 contains 16 residues. The Seattle patients, enrolled during active infection, were followed longitudinally. This clone was seen only a few times.

The sequenced sample consisted of peripheral blood. The sequence came from a woman aged 45-59 years with COVID-19, enrolled during active disease. The chain combines TRBV3-1 (or the pseudogene TRBV3-2) with TRBJ2-1; TRBD2 aligns across 14 bases. The chain's CDR3 is CASSQGLAGGPNEQFF. CDR3 sequence (DNA): TGTGCCAGCAGCCAAGGACTAGCGGGGGGGCCCAATGAGCAGTTCTTC.